The present TCR beta chain was sequenced within a study of T cell responses to AZD1222 COVID-19 vaccine. TCRdb's copy holds only in-frame clones and misses some; the assay was immunoSEQ multiplex PCR. Seen here are under 150,000 clones, approximately 88% observed once, and the top ten hold about 27%. The V segment lost 6 bases and the J segment 4 bases; nucleotides outside the gene matches: 12. The CDR3 spans 16 residues. The germline V gene has CDR1 LGHDT and CDR2 YNNKEL (reference sequence). Regarding this clone: What it binds is unknown.

Findings of the study overall: Clonal diversity was possibly underestimated, and white British individuals and females predominated among donors. Baseline testing showed seropositivity in only five or six AZD1222 recipients. The breadth and depth of Spike-specific TCRs increased once two AZD1222 doses had been given.

The receptor was isolated from an adult in good health. Material: peripheral blood, obtained on day 0 of AZD1222 vaccination. The V call is TRBV3-1 (or the pseudogene TRBV3-2), the J call TRBJ1-2; 9 bases fit TRBD1. The CDR3 region is CASSGTTGQGSYGYTF. The CDR3 nucleotides are TGTGCCAGCAGTGGAACTACGGGACAGGGAAGCTATGGCTACACCTTC.